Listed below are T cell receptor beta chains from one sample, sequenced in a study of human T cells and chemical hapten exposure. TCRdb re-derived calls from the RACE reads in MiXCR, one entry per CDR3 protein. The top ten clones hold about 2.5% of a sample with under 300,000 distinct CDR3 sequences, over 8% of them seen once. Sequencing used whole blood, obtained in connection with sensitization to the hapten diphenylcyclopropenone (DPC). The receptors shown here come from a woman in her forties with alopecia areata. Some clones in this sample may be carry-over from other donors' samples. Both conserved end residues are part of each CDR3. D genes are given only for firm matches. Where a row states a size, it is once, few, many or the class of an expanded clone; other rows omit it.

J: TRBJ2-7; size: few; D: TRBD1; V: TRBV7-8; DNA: TGTGCCAGCAGCCAAACAGGGGTCTTGAAGCAGTACTTC; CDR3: CASSQTGVLKQYF
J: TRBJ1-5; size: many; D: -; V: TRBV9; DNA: TGTGCCAGCAGCGAACAGGGAACGAATCAGCCCCAGCATTTT; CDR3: CASSEQGTNQPQHF
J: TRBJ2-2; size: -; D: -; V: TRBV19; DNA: TGTGCCAGTACCCCCCAGGGGAACACCGGGGAGCTGTTTTTT; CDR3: CASTPQGNTGELFF
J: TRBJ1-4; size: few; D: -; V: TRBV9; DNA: TGTGCCAGCAGCGTAGAAGGGGGAGCAAAACTGTTTTTT; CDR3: CASSVEGGAKLFF
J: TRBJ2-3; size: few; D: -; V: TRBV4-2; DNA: TGTGCCAGCAGCCAAGACGTAAGATTCACAGATACGCAGTATTTT; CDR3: CASSQDVRFTDTQYF
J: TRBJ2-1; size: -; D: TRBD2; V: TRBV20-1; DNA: TGCAGTGCTAGACGGGGAACTAGCGGGGGTGAGCAGTTCTTC; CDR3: CSARRGTSGGEQFF
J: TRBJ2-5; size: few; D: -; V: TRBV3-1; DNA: TGTGCCAGCAGGCGAACGGGGTTCCAAGAGACCCAGTACTTC; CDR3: CASRRTGFQETQYF
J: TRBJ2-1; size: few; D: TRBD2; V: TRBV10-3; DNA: TGTGCCATCAGGGCTAGCGGGAGGGCTTACAATGAGCAGTTCTTC; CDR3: CAIRASGRAYNEQFF
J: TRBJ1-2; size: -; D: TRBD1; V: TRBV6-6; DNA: TGTGCCAGCAGCCTACAGGGGATCTATGGCTACACCTTC; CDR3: CASSLQGIYGYTF
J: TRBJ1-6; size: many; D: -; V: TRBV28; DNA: TGTGCCAGCAGTGGGGCAGATAATTCCTATAATTCACCCCTCCACTTT; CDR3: CASSGADNSYNSPLHF
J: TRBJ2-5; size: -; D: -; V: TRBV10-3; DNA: TGTGCCATCAGTGAAGGGGGAAAAGAGACCCAGTACTTC; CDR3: CAISEGGKETQYF
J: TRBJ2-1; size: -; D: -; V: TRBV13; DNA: TGTGCCAGCAGCTTAGAGGCGGGGCTACGGCAGTTCTTC; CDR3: CASSLEAGLRQFF
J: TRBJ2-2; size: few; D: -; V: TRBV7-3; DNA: TGTGCCAGCAGCTTAACAGCCTTGGGGACCGGGGAGCTGTTTTTT; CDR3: CASSLTALGTGELFF
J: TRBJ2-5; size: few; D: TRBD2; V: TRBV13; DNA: TGTGCCAGCAGTCGCGGGAGGGCCAGAGAGACCCAGTACTTC; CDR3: CASSRGRARETQYF
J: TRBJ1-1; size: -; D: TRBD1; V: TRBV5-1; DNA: TGCGCCAGTTCCGGGACAGGGGGCGGGAACACTGAAGCTTTCTTT; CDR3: CASSGTGGGNTEAFF
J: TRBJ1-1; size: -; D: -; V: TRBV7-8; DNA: TGTGCCAGCAGCCCCCAGGTTAAGGGGACTGAAGCTTTCTTT; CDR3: CASSPQVKGTEAFF
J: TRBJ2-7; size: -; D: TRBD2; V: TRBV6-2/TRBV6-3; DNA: TGTGCCAGCAGTTACTGGACTAGCGGGAGTTACGAGCAGTACTTC; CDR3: CASSYWTSGSYEQYF
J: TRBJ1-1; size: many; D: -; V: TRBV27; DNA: TGTGCCAGCAGTCGGGAGGGTGGCACTGAAGCTTTCTTT; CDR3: CASSREGGTEAFF
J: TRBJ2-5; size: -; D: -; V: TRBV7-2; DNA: TGTGCCAGCAGCTTAGTTATGGAGGAGACCCAGTACTTC; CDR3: CASSLVMEETQYF
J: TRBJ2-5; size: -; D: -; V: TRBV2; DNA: TGTGCCAGCAGCATAAACCAAGAGACCCAGTACTTC; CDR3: CASSINQETQYF
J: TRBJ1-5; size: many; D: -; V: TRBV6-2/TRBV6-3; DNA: TGTGCCAGCAGTTCGGTGAGGGGCGCCAATCAGCCCCAGCATTTT; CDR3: CASSSVRGANQPQHF
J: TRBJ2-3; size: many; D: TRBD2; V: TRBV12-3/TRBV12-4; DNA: TGTGCCAGCACCTCGGGACTAGCGGGGCGTGGAGATACGCAGTATTTT; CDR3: CASTSGLAGRGDTQYF
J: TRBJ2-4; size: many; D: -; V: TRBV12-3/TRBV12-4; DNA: TGTGCCAGCAGTTTAGTAACCAAAAACATTCAGTACTTC; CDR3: CASSLVTKNIQYF